This passage covers 26 T cell receptor beta chains from one sample sequenced in a study of blood T cell repertoires in COVID-19. The method was immunoSEQ multiplex PCR; TCRdb's version includes in-frame clones alone and lacks a portion of them. The table has around 150,000 clones, around 81% seen once. Sequenced sample: peripheral blood. The receptors originated from an older woman with active or convalescent COVID-19.

This chain uses TRBV6-2 or TRBV6-3 with TRBJ2-5; D is uncertain. Germline CDR1 reads MNHEY; CDR2 reads SVGEGT. This CDR3 comprises 12 residues. The germline V and J ends were trimmed by 5 bases and 4 bases, with 8 bases remaining between them. The CDR3: CASSTTGETQYF. The CDR3 bases are TGTGCCAGCAGTACGACGGGAGAGACCCAGTACTTC.

The rearrangement joins TRBV5-4 to TRBJ2-7; 10 bases fit TRBD2. The CDR3 is 16 residues long. V was pared by 0 bases and J by 6 bases, with 9 bases of the junction left unmatched. Germline CDR1 and CDR2: SGHNT and YYREEE (reference sequence). This chain's CDR3 is CASSLGGSGRFFEQYF. The CDR3 DNA is TGTGCCAGCAGCTTGGGTGGTAGCGGGAGGTTTTTCGAGCAGTACTTC.

The sample holds one count of this clone. The chain couples TRBV30 to TRBJ1-1, with a tentative D call TRBD1 (6 bases). Per the germline V gene, CDR1 is GTSNPN and CDR2 is SVGIG (reference sequence). The V end lost 4 bases, the J end lost 2 bases, and 11 bases lay between the germline ends. The length of the CDR3 is 13 residues. CDR3 region: CAWTTGYNTEAFF. CDR3 sequence (DNA): TGTGCCTGGACTACAGGGTATAACACTGAAGCTTTCTTT.

The rearrangement links TRBV4-1 to TRBJ2-1; no definite D call. The ends were cut back, 0 bases at V and 15 bases at J, with 15 bases in the middle. The CDR3 loop spans 13 amino acids. Germline lookup yields CDR1 MGHRA and CDR2 YSYEKL. In DNA form, the CDR3 reads TGCGCCAGCAGCCAAGATCCCGTTAGAGGCCCGTTCTTC. This gives the protein CASSQDPVRGPFF.

The V gene is TRBV2, the J gene TRBJ2-5; TRBD2 agrees at 10 bases. CDR3 length: 15 amino acids. Germline V gene data show CDR1 as SNHLY and CDR2 as FYNNEI. Trimming removed 8 bases from V and 5 bases from J; junction bases left unmatched: 11. The CDR3 loop is CASGENSGGSETQYF. The CDR3, as DNA: TGTGCCAGCGGGGAAAATAGCGGGGGGTCCGAGACCCAGTACTTC. Complete variable domain (other parts from reference TRBV2 and TRBJ2-5): EPEVTQTPSHQVTQMGQEVILRCVPISNHLYFYWYRQILGQKVEFLVSFYNNEISEKSEIFDDQFSVERPDGSNFTLKIRSTKLEDSAMYFCASGENSGGSETQYFGPGTRLLVL.

The V and J genes are TRBV24-1 and TRBJ2-3, with 8 nucleotides matching TRBD1. J lost 7 bases, V lost 4 bases, and 6 bases had no gene match. Germline CDR1 KGHDR, CDR2 SFDVKD. The CDR3 has 14 residues. The CDR3 loop is CATSDPGQEHTQYF. The CDR3 DNA follows: TGTGCCACCAGTGACCCGGGACAGGAACATACGCAGTATTTT.

This chain uses TRBV12-3 or TRBV12-4 with TRBJ2-3; D is perhaps TRBD1 (5 bases). The V gene lost 6 bases and the J gene lost 5 bases, with 9 bases spanning the gap. This CDR3 region has 12 residues. This CDR3 is CASSQRGDTQYF. In DNA, the CDR3 is TGTGCCAGCAGCCAAAGGGGAGATACGCAGTATTTT.

The J gene is TRBJ2-2, the V gene TRBV29-1; D is undetermined. The CDR3 runs to 14 residues. Germline loops: CDR1 SQVTM, CDR2 ANQGSEA. Trimming cost V 6 bases and J 4 bases, with 15 bases left between them. For the CDR3, the DNA is TGCAGCGTGTCTGGGCTCCCCGGCACCGGGGAGCTGTTTTTT. Amino acid sequence: CSVSGLPGTGELFF.

The J gene is TRBJ2-7, the V gene TRBV28; no clear D. The germline V and J ends were trimmed by 8 bases and 3 bases, with 17 bases remaining between them. The germline CDR1 and CDR2 sequences are MDHEN and SYDVKM. The CDR3 consists of 14 residues. This chain's CDR3 is CASGDSVAIYEQYF. CDR3 nucleotides: TGTGCCAGCGGCGACTCCGTAGCTATCTACGAGCAGTACTTC.

This clone was seen once. This chain joins TRBV28 and TRBJ1-1, with D perhaps TRBD1 (6 bases). Deletions cut 5 bases from V and 0 bases from J, with 16 bases between. The germline V gene encodes CDR1 MDHEN and CDR2 SYDVKM. The CDR3 sequence is 16 residues long. The DNA for the CDR3 is TGTGCCAGCAGTCCTAGGGGTACAGGGATGAACACTGAAGCTTTCTTT. Protein sequence: CASSPRGTGMNTEAFF.

This clone was picked up one time. The V call is TRBV7-2, the J call TRBJ2-2, with D possibly matching TRBD1 (5 bases). V was shortened by 5 bases and J by 6 bases, with 13 bases between the two germline ends. This CDR3 is 14 amino acids long. Germline V lookup: CDR1 SGHTA, CDR2 FQGNSA. The DNA for the CDR3 is TGTGCCAGCAGCCATGACAGTCGGTCCGGGGAGCTGTTTTTT. This codes for CASSHDSRSGELFF.

The V gene is TRBV7-6, the J gene TRBJ2-6; no reliable D call. This CDR3 spans 16 amino acids. Germline V CDR1 and CDR2: SGHVS, FNYEAQ. CDR3 protein: CGTRGRFFSGANVLTF. The CDR3, as DNA: TGTGGAACTCGAGGTCGTTTCTTCTCTGGGGCCAACGTCCTGACTTTC.

This sequence joins TRBV2 and TRBJ1-4; D ambiguous. V gave up 6 bases and J gave up 4 bases, with 12 bases separating them. CDR3 size: 14 residues. Germline CDR1 and CDR2: SNHLY and FYNNEI. The CDR3 protein is CASRRSELNEKLFF. Written as DNA, the CDR3 is TGTGCCAGCAGGAGGTCAGAGCTTAATGAAAAACTGTTTTTT.

The chain carries TRBV7-2 and TRBJ1-4; the D gene is possibly TRBD1 (5 bases). The V gene's germline CDR1 is SGHTA and CDR2 FQGNSA. This CDR3 spans 13 amino acids. V gave up 1 base and J gave up 5 bases, with 5 bases separating them. CDR3 DNA sequence: TGTGCCAGCAGCTTAGGGACAAATGAAAAACTGTTTTTT. Protein: CASSLGTNEKLFF.

This clone was counted a single time. The chain combines TRBV13 with TRBJ1-4, with TRBD1 as a possible D gene (5 bases). V was clipped by 5 bases and J by 7 bases, with 17 bases between them. Looked up from germline, CDR1 is PRHDT and CDR2 is FYEKMQ (reference sequence). The CDR3 has 15 amino acids. The CDR3 spells CASSPRPSRGEKLFF. The CDR3 DNA sequence: TGTGCCAGCAGCCCTCGTCCCTCAAGGGGTGAAAAACTGTTTTTT.

The chain joins TRBV24-1 to TRBJ1-2, with a weak D call TRBD1 (5 bases). The V end was cut by 2 bases, the J end by 4 bases, with 13 bases between. The V gene's germline CDR1 is KGHDR and CDR2 SFDVKD. The CDR3 spans 15 residues. The CDR3 protein is CATSDWQGGTYGYTF. As DNA, the CDR3 is TGTGCCACCAGTGATTGGCAGGGCGGAACCTATGGCTACACCTTC.

This clone was picked up one time. This CDR3 is CASIPNRSAGTPTLRGYGYTF. The CDR3 nucleotides are TGTGCCAGCATTCCTAATCGTTCAGCGGGGACACCTACCCTTAGAGGTTATGGCTACACCTTC. The chain employs TRBV28 and TRBJ1-2; D might be TRBD1 (6 bases). This CDR3 comprises 21 residues. With 7 bases removed from V and 5 bases from J, the gap between germline ends came to 38 bases. Per the germline V gene, CDR1 is MDHEN and CDR2 is SYDVKM.

The chain combines TRBV28 with TRBJ2-5, with 9 nucleotides matching TRBD1. Trimming took 3 bases from V and 4 from J; bases not matched to a gene: 12. CDR3 length: 17 amino acids. The germline gives CDR1 MDHEN, CDR2 SYDVKM. CDR3 protein: CASSLGTGLPRGETQYF. The CDR3 DNA reads as TGTGCCAGCAGTTTGGGGACAGGGCTCCCAAGGGGAGAGACCCAGTACTTC.

This chain joins TRBV28 and TRBJ2-1, with 10 positions matching TRBD2. Germline V gene sequence: CDR1 MDHEN, CDR2 SYDVKM. With V trimmed by 6 bases and J by 0 bases, 5 bases remained unmatched. CDR3 length equals 16 residues. The CDR3: CASSLLAGGSYNEQFF. In DNA form, the CDR3 reads TGTGCCAGCAGCCTCTTAGCGGGAGGCTCCTACAATGAGCAGTTCTTC.

V gene TRBV3-1 (or the pseudogene TRBV3-2) combines with J gene TRBJ2-7; the match to TRBD2 covers 7 bases. V shed 0 bases, J shed 3 bases, and the junction held 5 bases outside the gene matches. The germline CDR1 and CDR2 sequences are LGHDT and YNNKEL (reference sequence). The CDR3 is 15 amino acids. In DNA form, the CDR3 reads TGTGCCAGCAGCCAAGAGGCGGGGGAGGACTACGAGCAGTACTTC. As protein: CASSQEAGEDYEQYF.

Only one count was recorded for this clone. This chain links TRBV4-3 with TRBJ2-2; the match to TRBD1 covers 10 bases. V trimming: 5 bases; J trimming: 6 bases; junction bases outside the gene matches: 9. Per the germline V gene, CDR1 is LGHNA and CDR2 is YSLEER. The CDR3 is 16 residues long. Here the CDR3 reads CASSSSTGGWAGELFF. The CDR3 region has the DNA TGCGCCAGCAGCTCTTCGACAGGGGGCTGGGCCGGGGAGCTGTTTTTT.

This chain uses TRBV28 with TRBJ2-3; 10 bases align to TRBD1. The CDR3 is 16 amino acids. The germline CDR1 and CDR2 sequences are MDHEN and SYDVKM. The trim removed 5 bases at V and 3 bases at J, leaving 8 bases unmatched. The chain's CDR3 is CASSRTGGVLTDTQYF. DNA of the CDR3: TGTGCCAGCAGTCGGACAGGGGGGGTGTTGACAGATACGCAGTATTTT.

This chain links TRBV4-1 with TRBJ1-5; TRBD1 matches 7 bases. This CDR3 has 15 residues. The germline V gene encodes CDR1 MGHRA and CDR2 YSYEKL. The trim removed 5 bases at V and 3 bases at J, leaving 7 bases unmatched. The CDR3 sequence is CASSTSGGSNQPQHF. The CDR3 nucleotides are TGCGCCAGCAGCACCTCAGGGGGGTCCAATCAGCCCCAGCATTTT.

The rearrangement uses TRBV18 and TRBJ1-2; D is unclear. The germline V and J ends were trimmed by 4 bases and 1 base, with 7 bases remaining between them. The CDR3 totals 13 residues. Germline V CDR1 and CDR2: KGHSH, LQKENI. CDR3 region: CASSLNYNYGYTF. The DNA of the CDR3 is TGTGCCAGCTCACTTAATTATAACTATGGCTACACCTTC.

The CDR3 region is CSAGEDYGYTF. As DNA, the CDR3 is TGCAGTGCTGGGGAGGACTATGGCTACACCTTC. The chain uses TRBV20-1 and TRBJ1-2; no firm D call. The CDR3 length is 11 residues. V was clipped by 5 bases and J by 3 bases, with 7 bases between them. Germline V gives CDR1 DFQATT, CDR2 SNEGSKA (reference sequence).

J is TRBJ1-1 and V is TRBV6-1, with D unresolved. This CDR3 contains 12 residues. Germline V gene data show CDR1 as MNHNS and CDR2 as SASEGT. V shed 1 base and J shed 5 bases, with 5 bases lying between them. In nucleotides, the CDR3 is TGTGCCAGCAGTGAAGTCAGAACTGAAGCTTTCTTT. Translation gives CASSEVRTEAFF.